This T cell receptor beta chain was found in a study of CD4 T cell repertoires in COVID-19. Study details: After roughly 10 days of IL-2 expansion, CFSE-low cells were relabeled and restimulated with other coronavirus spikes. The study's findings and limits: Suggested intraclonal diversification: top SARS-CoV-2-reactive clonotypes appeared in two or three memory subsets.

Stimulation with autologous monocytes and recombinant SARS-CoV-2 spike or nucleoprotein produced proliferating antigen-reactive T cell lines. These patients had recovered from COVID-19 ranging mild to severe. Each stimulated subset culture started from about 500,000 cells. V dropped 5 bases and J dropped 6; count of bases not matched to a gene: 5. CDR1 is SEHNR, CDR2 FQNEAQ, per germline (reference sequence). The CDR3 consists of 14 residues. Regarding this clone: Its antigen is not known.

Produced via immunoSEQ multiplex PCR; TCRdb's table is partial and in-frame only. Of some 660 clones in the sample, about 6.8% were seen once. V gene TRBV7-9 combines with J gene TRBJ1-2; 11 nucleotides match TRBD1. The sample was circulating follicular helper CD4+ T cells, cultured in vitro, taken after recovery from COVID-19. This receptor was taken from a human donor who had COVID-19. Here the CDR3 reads CASSLDRGQDGYTF. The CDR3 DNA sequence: TGTGCCAGCAGCCTGGACAGGGGGCAGGATGGCTACACCTTC.